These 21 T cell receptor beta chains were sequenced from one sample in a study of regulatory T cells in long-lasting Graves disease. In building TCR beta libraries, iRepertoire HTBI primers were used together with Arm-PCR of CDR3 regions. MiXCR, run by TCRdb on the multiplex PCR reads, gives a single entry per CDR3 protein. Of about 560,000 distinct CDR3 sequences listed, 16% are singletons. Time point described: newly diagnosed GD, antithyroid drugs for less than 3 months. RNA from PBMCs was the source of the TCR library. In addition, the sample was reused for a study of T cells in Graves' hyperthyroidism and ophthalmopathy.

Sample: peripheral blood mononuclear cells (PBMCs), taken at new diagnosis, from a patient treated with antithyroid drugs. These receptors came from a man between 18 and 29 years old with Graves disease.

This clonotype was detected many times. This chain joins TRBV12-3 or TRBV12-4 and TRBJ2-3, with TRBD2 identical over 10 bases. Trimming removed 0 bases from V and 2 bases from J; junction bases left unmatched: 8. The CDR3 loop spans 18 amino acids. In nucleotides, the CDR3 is TGTGCCAGCAGTTTAGCTTTGACTAGCGGGCCTTACACAGATACGCAGTATTTT. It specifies CASSLALTSGPYTDTQYF.

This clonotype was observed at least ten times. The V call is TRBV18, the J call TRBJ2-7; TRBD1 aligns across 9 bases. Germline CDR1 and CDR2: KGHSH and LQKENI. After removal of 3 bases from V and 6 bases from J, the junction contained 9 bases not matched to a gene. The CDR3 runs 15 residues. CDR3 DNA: TGTGCCAGCTCACCCCGGACAGGGGCCTCCGGCGAGCAGTACTTC. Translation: CASSPRTGASGEQYF.

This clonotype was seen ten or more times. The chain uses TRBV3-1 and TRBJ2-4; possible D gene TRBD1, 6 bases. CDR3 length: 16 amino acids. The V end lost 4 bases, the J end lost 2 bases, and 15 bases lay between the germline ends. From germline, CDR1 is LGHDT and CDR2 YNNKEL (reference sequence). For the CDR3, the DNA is TGTGCCAGCAGCCCTAACAGGGCTTTAACCAAAAACATTCAGTACTTC. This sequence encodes CASSPNRALTKNIQYF. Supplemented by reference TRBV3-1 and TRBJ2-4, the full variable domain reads DTAVSQTPKYLVTQMGNDKSIKCEQNLGHDTMYWYKQDSKKFLKIMFSYNNKELIINETVPNRFSPKSPDKAHLNLHINSLELGDSAVYFCASSPNRALTKNIQYFGAGTRLSVL.

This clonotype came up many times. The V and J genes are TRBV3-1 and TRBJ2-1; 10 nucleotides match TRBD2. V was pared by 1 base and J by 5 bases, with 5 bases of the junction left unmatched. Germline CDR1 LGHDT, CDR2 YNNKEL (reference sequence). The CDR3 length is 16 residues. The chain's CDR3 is CASSQGTSGTDNEQFF. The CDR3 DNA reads TGTGCCAGCAGCCAAGGTACTAGCGGGACGGACAATGAGCAGTTCTTC.

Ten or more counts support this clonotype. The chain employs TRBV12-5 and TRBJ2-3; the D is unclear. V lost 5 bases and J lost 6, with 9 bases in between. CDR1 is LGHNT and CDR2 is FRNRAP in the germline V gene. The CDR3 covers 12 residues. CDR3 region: CASGPSQDTQYF. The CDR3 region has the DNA TGTGCTAGTGGTCCCTCCCAGGATACGCAGTATTTT.

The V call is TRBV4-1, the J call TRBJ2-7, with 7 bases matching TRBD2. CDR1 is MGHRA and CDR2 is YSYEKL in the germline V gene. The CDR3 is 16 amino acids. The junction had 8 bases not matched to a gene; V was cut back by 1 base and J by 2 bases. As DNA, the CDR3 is TGCGCCAGCAGCCAAGGGGGAGCTAGCGGCCCCTACGAGCAGTACTTC. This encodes CASSQGGASGPYEQYF.

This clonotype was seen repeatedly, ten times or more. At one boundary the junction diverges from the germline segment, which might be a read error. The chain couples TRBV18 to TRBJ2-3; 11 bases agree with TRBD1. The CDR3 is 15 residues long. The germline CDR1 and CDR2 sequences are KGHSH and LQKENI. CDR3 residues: CASSPRTGGADTQYF. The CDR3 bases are TGTGCCAGCTCCCCACGGACAGGGGGCGCGGATACGCAGTATTTT.

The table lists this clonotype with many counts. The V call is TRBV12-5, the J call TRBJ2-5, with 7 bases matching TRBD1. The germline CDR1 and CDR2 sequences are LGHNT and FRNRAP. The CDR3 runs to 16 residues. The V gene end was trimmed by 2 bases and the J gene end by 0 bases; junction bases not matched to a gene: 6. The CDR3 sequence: CASGLTGQDYQETQYF. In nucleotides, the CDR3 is TGTGCTAGTGGTTTGACTGGACAGGATTACCAAGAGACCCAGTACTTC.

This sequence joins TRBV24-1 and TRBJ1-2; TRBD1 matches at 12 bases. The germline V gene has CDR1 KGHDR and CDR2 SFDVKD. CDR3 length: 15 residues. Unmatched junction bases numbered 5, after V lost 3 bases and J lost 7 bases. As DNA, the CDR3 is TGTGCCACCAGTGATGGGACAGGGGGCGCATTTGGCTACACCTTC. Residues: CATSDGTGGAFGYTF.

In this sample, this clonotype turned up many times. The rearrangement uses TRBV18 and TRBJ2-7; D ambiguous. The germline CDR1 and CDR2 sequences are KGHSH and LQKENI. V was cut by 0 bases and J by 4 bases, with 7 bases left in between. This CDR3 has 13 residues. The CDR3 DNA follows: TGTGCCAGCTCACCACCAGACGGATACGAGCAGTACTTC. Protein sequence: CASSPPDGYEQYF.

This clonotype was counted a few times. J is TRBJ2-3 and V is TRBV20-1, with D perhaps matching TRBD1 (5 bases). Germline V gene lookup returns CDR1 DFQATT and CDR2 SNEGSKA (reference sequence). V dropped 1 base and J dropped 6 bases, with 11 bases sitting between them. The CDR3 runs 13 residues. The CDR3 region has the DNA TGCAGTGCTAGAGTAAAGGGGTCGGATACGCAGTATTTT. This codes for CSARVKGSDTQYF.

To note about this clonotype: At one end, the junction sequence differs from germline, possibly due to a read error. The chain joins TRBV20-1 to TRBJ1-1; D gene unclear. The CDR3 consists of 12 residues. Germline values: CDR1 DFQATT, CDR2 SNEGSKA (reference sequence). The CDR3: CGAREGWTLAFF. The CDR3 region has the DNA TGCGGTGCTAGAGAAGGTTGGACTCTGGCTTTCTTT.

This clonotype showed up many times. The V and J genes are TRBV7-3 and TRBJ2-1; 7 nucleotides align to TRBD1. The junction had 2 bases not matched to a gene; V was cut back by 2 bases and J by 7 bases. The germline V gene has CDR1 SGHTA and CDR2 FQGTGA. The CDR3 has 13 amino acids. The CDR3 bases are TGTGCCAGCAGCTTAGACAGGGAGAATGAGCAGTTCTTC. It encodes CASSLDRENEQFF.

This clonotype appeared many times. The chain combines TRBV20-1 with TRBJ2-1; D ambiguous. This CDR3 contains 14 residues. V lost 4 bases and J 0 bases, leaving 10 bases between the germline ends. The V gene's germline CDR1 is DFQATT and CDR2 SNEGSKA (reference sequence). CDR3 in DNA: TGCAGTGCTATTCGGCAGTTCTCCTACAATGAGCAGTTCTTC. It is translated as CSAIRQFSYNEQFF.

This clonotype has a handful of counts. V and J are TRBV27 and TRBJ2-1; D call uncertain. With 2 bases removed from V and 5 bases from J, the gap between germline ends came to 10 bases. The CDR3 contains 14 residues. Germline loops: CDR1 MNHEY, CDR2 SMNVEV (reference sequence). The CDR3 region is CASSLRQAHNEQFF. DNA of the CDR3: TGTGCCAGCAGTTTAAGACAAGCGCACAATGAGCAGTTCTTC.

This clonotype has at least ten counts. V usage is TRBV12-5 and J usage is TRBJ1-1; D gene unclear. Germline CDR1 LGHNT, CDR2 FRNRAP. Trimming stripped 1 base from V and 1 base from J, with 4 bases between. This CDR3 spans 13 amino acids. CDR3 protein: CASGLGRNTEAFF. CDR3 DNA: TGTGCTAGTGGTTTGGGTCGGAACACTGAAGCTTTCTTT. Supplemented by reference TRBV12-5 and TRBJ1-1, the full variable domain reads DARVTQTPRHKVTEMGQEVTMRCQPILGHNTVFWYRQTMMQGLELLAYFRNRAPLDDSGMPKDRFSAEMPDATLATLKIQPSEPRDSAVYFCASGLGRNTEAFFGQGTRLTVV.

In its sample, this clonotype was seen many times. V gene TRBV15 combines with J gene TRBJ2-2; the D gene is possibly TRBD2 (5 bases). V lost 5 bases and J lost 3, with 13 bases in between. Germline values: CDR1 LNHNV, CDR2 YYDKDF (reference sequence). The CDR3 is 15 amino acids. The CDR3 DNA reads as TGTGCCACCAGCGGCTCCGAGGGAGACACCGGGGAGCTGTTTTTT. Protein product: CATSGSEGDTGELFF.

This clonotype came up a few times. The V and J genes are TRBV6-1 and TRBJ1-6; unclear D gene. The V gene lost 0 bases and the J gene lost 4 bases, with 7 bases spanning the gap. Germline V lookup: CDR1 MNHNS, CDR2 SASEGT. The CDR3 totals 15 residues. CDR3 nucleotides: TGTGCCAGCAGTGAAGCGCACAGATATAATTCACCCCTCCACTTT. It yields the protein CASSEAHRYNSPLHF.

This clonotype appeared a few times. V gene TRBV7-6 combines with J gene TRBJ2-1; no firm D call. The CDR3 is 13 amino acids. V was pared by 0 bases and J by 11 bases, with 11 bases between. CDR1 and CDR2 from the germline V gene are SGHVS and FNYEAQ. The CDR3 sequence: CASSLAMTGKQFF. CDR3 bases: TGTGCCAGCAGCTTAGCGATGACTGGGAAGCAGTTCTTC.

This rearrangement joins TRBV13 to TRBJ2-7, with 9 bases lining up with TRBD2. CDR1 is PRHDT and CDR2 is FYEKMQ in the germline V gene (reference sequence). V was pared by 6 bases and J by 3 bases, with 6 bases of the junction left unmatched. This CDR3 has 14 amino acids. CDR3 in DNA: TGTGCCAGCAGAAGTAGCGGGGGAGACTACGAGCAGTACTTC. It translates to CASRSSGGDYEQYF.

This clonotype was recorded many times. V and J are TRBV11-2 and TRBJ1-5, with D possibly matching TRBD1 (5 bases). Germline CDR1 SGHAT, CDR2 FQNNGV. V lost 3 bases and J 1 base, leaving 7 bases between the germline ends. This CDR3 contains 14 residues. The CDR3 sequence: CASSFDSSNQPQHF. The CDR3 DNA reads TGTGCCAGCAGCTTCGACAGCAGCAATCAGCCCCAGCATTTT.